These 32 T cell receptor beta chains were sequenced from one sample in a study of cytomegalovirus exposure and HLA in healthy donors. The PCR employed 60 Vbeta primers together with 13 Jbeta primers. The assay was immunoSEQ multiplex PCR, and TCRdb's table has in-frame clones only and misses some. This sample contains about 160,000 clones. Material for sequencing was PBMCs. These receptors all come from a man younger than 45 in good health and CMV-seronegative.

About this clone: The junction and the germline gene differ at one end; a read error may be behind it. V gene TRBV5-1 combines with J gene TRBJ1-3; possible D gene TRBD1, 5 bases. CDR1 SGHRS and CDR2 YFSETQ come from the germline V gene. The CDR3 consists of 13 residues. CDR3 sequence: CAGGGDTENSIYF. In nucleotides, the CDR3 is TGCGCCGGCGGGGGAGATACTGAAAACTCCATATATTTT.

The chain is built from TRBV11-3 and TRBJ2-3; 11 bases align to TRBD2. The CDR3 contains 15 residues. Trimming at V came to 1 base and at J to 5 bases, leaving 2 bases not matched to a gene. CDR1 and CDR2 from the germline V gene are SGHNT and YENEEA. CDR3 residues: CASSLGLAGIDTQYF. The CDR3 DNA reads TGTGCCAGCAGCTTAGGACTAGCGGGAATAGATACGCAGTATTTT.

The genes are TRBV5-6 and TRBJ1-2, with D possibly being TRBD1 (5 bases). This CDR3 has 12 amino acids. Between the trimmed V and J ends, which lost 4 bases and 8 bases, there was a span of 12 bases. Germline V gene data show CDR1 as SGHDT and CDR2 as YYEEEE. The CDR3 DNA is TGTGCCAGCAGCGGGCAGGGTCGCGGCTACACCTTC. Its translation is CASSGQGRGYTF.

The rearrangement uses TRBV9 and TRBJ1-5; TRBD1 is a possible D gene (6 bases). CDR3 length: 16 amino acids. Deletions cut 4 bases from V and 3 bases from J, with 17 bases between. CDR1 and CDR2 (germline): SGDLS, YYNGEE. CDR3 DNA: TGTGCCAGCAGCTCCGAGGGGGGGCTCTCCAATCAGCCCCAGCATTTT. Translated, it gives CASSSEGGLSNQPQHF.

The J gene is TRBJ2-1, the V gene TRBV19; 8 bases map to TRBD1. This CDR3 contains 17 residues. The trim removed 10 bases at V and 4 bases at J, leaving 18 bases unmatched. CDR1 is LNHDA, CDR2 SQIVND, per germline (reference sequence). The CDR3 is CATRLGAGGPAYNEQFF. Here the CDR3 DNA reads TGTGCCACTCGACTTGGGGCAGGGGGCCCGGCTTACAATGAGCAGTTCTTC.

This chain links TRBV15 with TRBJ2-5; D remains ambiguous. V was pared by 0 bases and J by 2 bases, with 10 bases between. CDR1 is LNHNV and CDR2 is YYDKDF in the germline V gene (reference sequence). CDR3 length equals 15 residues. The CDR3 reads CATSRDPLAQETQYF. For the CDR3, the DNA is TGTGCCACCAGCAGAGATCCCTTAGCTCAAGAGACCCAGTACTTC.

This chain connects TRBV6-5 to TRBJ2-7, with TRBD1 matching over 9 bases. This CDR3 is built from 14 residues. CDR1 and CDR2 (germline): MNHEY, SVGAGI. The V and J ends lost 8 bases and 10 bases, in that order; junction bases with no gene match: 15. CDR3 loop: CASGSGTGFTKQYF. The CDR3, as DNA: TGTGCCAGCGGTTCAGGGACAGGGTTTACGAAACAGTACTTC.

The CDR3 is CASSFSGQGATGNTIYF. Here the CDR3 DNA reads TGTGCCAGCAGCTTCTCGGGACAGGGGGCGACTGGAAACACCATATATTTT. The V and J genes are TRBV7-8 and TRBJ1-3, with 12 bases aligning to TRBD1. V shed 3 bases and J 2 bases; nucleotides not matched to a gene: 5. Germline CDR1 is SGHVS and CDR2 is FQNEAQ. This CDR3 spans 17 amino acids.

The chain joins TRBV6-1 to TRBJ1-5; 7 bases are shared with TRBD1. V was pared by 0 bases and J by 0 bases, with 17 bases of the junction left unmatched. Germline CDR1 reads MNHNS; CDR2 reads SASEGT. This CDR3 is built from 21 residues. CDR3 protein: CASSEASVPGQLPNSNQPQHF. The CDR3 DNA is TGTGCCAGCAGTGAAGCATCGGTCCCGGGACAGCTACCAAATAGCAATCAGCCCCAGCATTTT.

The chain recombines TRBV6-1 with TRBJ2-5, with 11 bases fitting TRBD2. The germline V gene encodes CDR1 MNHNS and CDR2 SASEGT. V lost 2 bases to trimming and J lost 3 bases; unmatched junction nucleotides: 8. The CDR3 runs to 17 residues. The CDR3 here is CASSETSGSSREETQYF. The CDR3 bases are TGTGCCAGCAGTGAAACTAGCGGGAGCTCGAGAGAAGAGACCCAGTACTTC.

The V call is TRBV6-4, the J call TRBJ2-2, with TRBD2 matching 12 bases. Germline CDR1 MRHNA, CDR2 SNTAGT. The length of the CDR3 is 16 residues. Trimming at V came to 6 bases and at J to 3 bases, leaving 5 bases not matched to a gene. Here the CDR3 DNA reads TGTGCCAGCAGCCGACTAGCGGGAGAGGACACCGGGGAGCTGTTTTTT. Translating it yields CASSRLAGEDTGELFF.

The chain employs TRBV6-1 and TRBJ2-7; no clear D gene. CDR1 is MNHNS and CDR2 is SASEGT in the germline V gene. V dropped 8 bases and J dropped 2 bases, with 13 bases sitting between them. The CDR3 runs to 13 residues. The CDR3 here is CASSLGTPYEQYF. CDR3 nucleotide sequence: TGTGCCAGCTCGCTAGGAACCCCCTACGAGCAGTACTTC.

The V call is TRBV19, the J call TRBJ1-5; 8 bases align to TRBD1. Germline V gene sequence: CDR1 LNHDA, CDR2 SQIVND (reference sequence). CDR3 length equals 18 residues. Trimming cost V 5 bases and J 0 bases; bases outside gene matches: 12. The CDR3 loop is CASSFNSGQAYSNQPQHF. As DNA, the CDR3 is TGTGCCAGTAGTTTCAATTCGGGACAGGCTTATAGCAATCAGCCCCAGCATTTT.

The CDR3 bases are TGTGCCAGCACTACTCTAGGCTGGGACTGGCAGTACTTC. It is translated as CASTTLGWDWQYF. The rearrangement links TRBV6-1 to TRBJ2-7, with a weak D call TRBD2 (6 bases). This CDR3 spans 13 amino acids. The V gene's germline CDR1 is MNHNS and CDR2 SASEGT. The germline V and J ends were trimmed by 7 bases and 9 bases, with 19 bases remaining between them.

This chain uses TRBV5-1 with TRBJ1-1; D may be TRBD1 (5 bases). The germline V and J ends were trimmed by 2 bases and 4 bases, with 9 bases remaining between them. The germline CDR1 and CDR2 sequences are SGHRS and YFSETQ. The CDR3 runs to 13 residues. CDR3 protein: CASSLGVPTEAFF. CDR3 DNA: TGCGCCAGCAGCTTAGGGGTCCCCACTGAAGCTTTCTTT.

The chain recombines TRBV14 with TRBJ2-1; TRBD2 matches 11 bases. The germline V gene encodes CDR1 SGHDN and CDR2 FVKESK. The CDR3 is 15 residues long. The V and J ends lost 4 bases and 8 bases, in that order; junction bases with no gene match: 7. CDR3 DNA sequence: TGTGCCAGCAGCCGTCTACTAGCGGGAGATGATGAGCAGTTCTTC. Translated: CASSRLLAGDDEQFF.

The gene calls are TRBV4-1 and TRBJ1-2; 7 nucleotides align to TRBD1. CDR1 and CDR2 (germline): MGHRA, YSYEKL. The CDR3 sequence is 13 residues long. The junction had 3 bases not matched to a gene; V was cut back by 0 bases and J by 8 bases. The chain's CDR3 is CASSQEQGPGYTF. CDR3 bases: TGCGCCAGCAGCCAAGAACAGGGGCCAGGCTACACCTTC.

The rearrangement uses TRBV10-3 and TRBJ2-3; 12 bases match TRBD2. Germline V CDR1 and CDR2: ENHRY, SYGVKD. Unmatched junction bases numbered 10, after V lost 0 bases and J lost 3 bases. The CDR3 extends over 19 amino acids. In DNA form, the CDR3 reads TGTGCCATCAGTGAGTCGTCCCCAACTAGCGGGAGGTCAACAGATACGCAGTATTTT. Translated, it gives CAISESSPTSGRSTDTQYF.

The J gene is TRBJ2-3, the V gene TRBV7-8, with unresolved D. V was pared by 7 bases and J by 4 bases, with 12 bases between. Germline assignment: CDR1 SGHVS and CDR2 FQNEAQ. The CDR3 is 13 amino acids. The CDR3 coding sequence is TGTGCCAGCAACCCCGCTTCAGCAGATACGCAGTATTTT. Translation: CASNPASADTQYF.

The rearrangement uses TRBV14 and TRBJ2-1, with TRBD2 identical over 13 bases. The CDR3 spans 17 residues. V shed 2 bases and J 8 bases; nucleotides not matched to a gene: 9. Germline V CDR1 and CDR2: SGHDN, FVKESK. The CDR3 nucleotides are TGTGCCAGCAGCCAACAAATCACTAGCGGGAGGGCCGATGAGCAGTTCTTC. Its protein product is CASSQQITSGRADEQFF.

V and J are TRBV28 and TRBJ1-5; 8 nucleotides line up with TRBD1. V shed 3 bases and J 6 bases; nucleotides not matched to a gene: 4. The CDR3 is made up of 14 amino acids. The germline gives CDR1 MDHEN, CDR2 SYDVKM. The CDR3 DNA is TGTGCCAGCAGTTTGGGACAGGACGCTCAGCCCCAGCATTTT. This gives the protein CASSLGQDAQPQHF.

The chain employs TRBV7-9 and TRBJ1-5, with 11 bases lining up with TRBD1. Germline CDR1 and CDR2: SEHNR and FQNEAQ (reference sequence). The CDR3 is 15 amino acids. V shed 5 bases and J 6 bases; nucleotides not matched to a gene: 6. The CDR3 region has the DNA TGTGCCAGCAGCGATGGACAGGGGGCTCTTCAGCCCCAGCATTTT. It translates to CASSDGQGALQPQHF.

J is TRBJ1-4 and V is TRBV19; D is possibly TRBD1 (6 bases). Germline V gene lookup returns CDR1 LNHDA and CDR2 SQIVND (reference sequence). Trimming removed 4 bases at V and 8 bases at J, with 14 bases between. The CDR3 covers 14 residues. Written as DNA, the CDR3 is TGTGCCAGTAGTACTACAGGGTTGGGGGAAAAACTGTTTTTT. This codes for CASSTTGLGEKLFF.

V is TRBV5-1 and J is TRBJ1-1; 7 bases agree with TRBD1. Germline loops: CDR1 SGHRS, CDR2 YFSETQ. J lost 8 bases, V lost 0 bases, and 7 bases had no gene match. CDR3 size: 14 residues. The CDR3 sequence is CASSLGTGPVEAFF. In nucleotides, the CDR3 is TGCGCCAGCAGCTTGGGGACAGGCCCCGTAGAAGCTTTCTTT.

The chain uses TRBV27 and TRBJ2-7, with 7 bases fitting TRBD1. The length of the CDR3 is 14 residues. With 7 bases clipped from V and 3 bases from J, the junction kept 9 bases outside the gene matches. Germline V lookup: CDR1 MNHEY, CDR2 SMNVEV (reference sequence). Here the CDR3 DNA reads TGTGCCAGCAAACCCTGGGCAGGGGGCTACGAGCAGTACTTC. It codes for CASKPWAGGYEQYF.

This chain connects TRBV27 to TRBJ2-5, with D possibly being TRBD2 (6 bases). Germline V gene data show CDR1 as MNHEY and CDR2 as SMNVEV (reference sequence). The CDR3 consists of 15 residues. V gave up 2 bases and J gave up 1 base, with 11 bases separating them. CDR3 DNA sequence: TGTGCCAGCAGTTTAAGGCGCGGGACCCAAGAGACCCAGTACTTC. It is translated as CASSLRRGTQETQYF.

The V and J genes are TRBV27 and TRBJ1-2; 8 nucleotides match TRBD1. J gave up 4 bases and V 6 bases, and 7 bases lay outside the gene matches. The CDR3 runs to 14 residues. In germline, CDR1 is MNHEY, CDR2 SMNVEV (reference sequence). The DNA of the CDR3 is TGTGCCAGCAGGCCTTCAGGGGGCGGCTATGGCTACACCTTC. Translation gives CASRPSGGGYGYTF.

This rearrangement joins TRBV29-1 to TRBJ2-7; 11 bases align to TRBD2. V shed 5 bases and J 1 base; nucleotides not matched to a gene: 4. Germline V gene data show CDR1 as SQVTM and CDR2 as ANQGSEA. CDR3 length: 14 amino acids. The CDR3 here is CSVCTSGRSYEQYF. The CDR3 coding sequence is TGCAGCGTTTGTACTAGCGGGAGATCCTACGAGCAGTACTTC.

V usage is TRBV5-4 and J usage is TRBJ1-3; the match to TRBD1 covers 9 bases. The CDR3 covers 13 residues. The V segment lost 4 bases and the J segment 4 bases; nucleotides outside the gene matches: 0. The germline CDR1 and CDR2 sequences are SGHNT and YYREEE (reference sequence). The CDR3 spells CASSGQGGNTIYF. DNA for the CDR3: TGTGCCAGCAGCGGACAGGGGGGAAACACCATATATTTT.

The chain is built from TRBV28 and TRBJ1-1, with a possible D match to TRBD1 (5 bases). CDR1 MDHEN and CDR2 SYDVKM come from the germline V gene. The CDR3 length is 14 residues. V was clipped by 0 bases and J by 2 bases, with 7 bases between them. CDR3 in amino acids: CASSLWTANTEAFF. DNA for the CDR3: TGTGCCAGCAGTTTATGGACAGCTAACACTGAAGCTTTCTTT.

The rearrangement uses TRBV5-1 and TRBJ1-1; TRBD1 matches at 9 bases. CDR3 length equals 14 residues. CDR1 is SGHRS and CDR2 is YFSETQ in the germline V gene. V was clipped by 4 bases and J by 4 bases; unmatched bases: 5. The CDR3: CASSLDRGITEAFF. CDR3 nucleotides: TGCGCCAGCAGCCTCGACAGGGGGATCACTGAAGCTTTCTTT. Based on the CDR3 plus reference TRBV5-1 and TRBJ1-1, the full variable domain is KAGVTQTPRYLIKTRGQQVTLSCSPISGHRSVSWYQQTPGQGLQFLFEYFSETQRNKGNFPGRFSGRQFSNSRSEMNVSTLELGDSALYLCASSLDRGITEAFFGQGTRLTVV.

V and J are TRBV13 and TRBJ1-4, with TRBD1 matching over 8 bases. The CDR3 loop spans 14 amino acids. The V gene's germline CDR1 is PRHDT and CDR2 FYEKMQ (reference sequence). The V segment lost 6 bases and the J segment 7 bases; nucleotides outside the gene matches: 7. The DNA for the CDR3 is TGTGCCAGCAGATTATCAGGGGGCGGTGAAAAACTGTTTTTT. This gives the protein CASRLSGGGEKLFF. Combining the CDR3 with reference TRBV13 and TRBJ1-4 gives the whole variable domain AAGVIQSPRHLIKEKRETATLKCYPIPRHDTVYWYQQGPGQDPQFLISFYEKMQSDKGSIPDRFSAQQFSDYHSELNMSSLELGDSALYFCASRLSGGGEKLFFGSGTQLSVL.